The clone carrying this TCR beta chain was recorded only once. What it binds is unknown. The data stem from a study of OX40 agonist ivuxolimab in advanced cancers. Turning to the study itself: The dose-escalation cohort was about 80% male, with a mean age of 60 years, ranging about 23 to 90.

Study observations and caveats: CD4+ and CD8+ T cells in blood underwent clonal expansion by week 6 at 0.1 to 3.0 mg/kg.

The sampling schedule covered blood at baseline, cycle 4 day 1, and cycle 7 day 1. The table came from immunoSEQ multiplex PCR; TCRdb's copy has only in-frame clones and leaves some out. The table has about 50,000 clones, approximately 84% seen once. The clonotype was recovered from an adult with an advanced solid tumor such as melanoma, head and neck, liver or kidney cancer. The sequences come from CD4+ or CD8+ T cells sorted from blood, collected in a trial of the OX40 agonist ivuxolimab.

The CDR3 nucleotides read TGTGCCAGCAGCTTAGCTCAGGGCGGGGGCAGATTGCATTTT. It specifies CASSLAQGGGRLHF. J is TRBJ1-5 and V is TRBV11-3; possibly TRBD1 for D (6 bases). V lost 1 base to trimming and J lost 15 bases, with 19 bases between them. Germline V gives CDR1 SGHNT, CDR2 YENEEA. The CDR3 loop spans 14 amino acids.